This TCR beta chain comes out of a study of radiotherapy plus CTLA-4 blockade in lung cancer. The wider study: Patients showed objective responses in 15% to 20% of cases, and disease control was achieved by 31%. Study results and limitations: Some TCR clones had been derived from tumors. These clones expanded in peripheral blood after radiotherapy plus ipilimumab. Response, reportedly, was best predicted by interferon-beta along with early blood T cell clone dynamics.

TCRdb's copy holds only in-frame clones and misses some; the assay was immunoSEQ multiplex PCR. The sample has 120,000 or so clones, about 90% seen once. Germline V gives CDR1 SGDLS, CDR2 YYNGEE. The J segment lost 5 bases and the V segment lost 3 bases, leaving 6 bases of the junction unmatched. This CDR3 is built from 16 residues. As to this clone: The target antigen is unknown.

Patients in the study, people with chemo-refractory metastatic non-small-cell lung cancer, received focal radiation plus ipilimumab CTLA-4 blockade. This specimen was peripheral blood, taken from a patient treated with radiotherapy plus ipilimumab. V usage is TRBV9 and J usage is TRBJ2-5, with 14 bases aligning to TRBD2. The receptor was derived from a human donor with non-small cell lung cancer that progressed on radiotherapy plus ipilimumab. DNA of the CDR3: TGTGCCAGCAGCGCAGGACTAGCGGGAGGTTGGGAGACCCAGTACTTC. Amino acid sequence: CASSAGLAGGWETQYF.